This T cell receptor beta chain was recorded in a study of post-analysis software for immune sequencing data (dated by TCRdb to between 2014 and 2016). With respect to the entire study: Disease courses on record covered relapsing-remitting, secondary progressive and progressive-relapsing multiple sclerosis, though some patients had no subtype annotation. A subset of samples was prepared in parallel using single-end sample barcoding, then pooled and co-amplified after Illumina adapter ligation. The multiple sclerosis patient repertoires were compared with 10 to 12 previously published healthy control repertoires from donors aged about 6 to 26 years. What the work shows at the level of the full study, not this receptor alone: The control group was slightly older than the multiple sclerosis patient group. Roughly 5 TRBV segments, including TRBV5-6, TRBV5-1 and TRBV20-1, were significantly more frequent in patients than controls. Strong co-clustering of samples prepared in the same batch was shown by direct clustering with F measure, prompting a batch-effect correction. Compared with controls, multiple sclerosis patients had significantly lower normalized Chao1 diversity, a finding suggesting substantial peripheral T-cell clonal expansion.

V is cut by 1 base and J by 4 bases, and the space between the germline ends is 14 bases. From a lookup of the germline V gene, CDR1 and CDR2 are SGHTA and FQGTGA. The CDR3 holds 15 amino acids from the cysteine to the phenylalanine. The read is trimmed to its CDR3 DNA, 45 bases read in frame from base 1. To demonstrate the VDJtools post-analysis software, TCR beta repertoires were profiled from the peripheral blood of more than 10 young patients with multiple sclerosis. Multiple sclerosis patients were children and adolescents aged about 6 to 17 years. Receptor amplification or capture employed PCR. The sequencing machine was an Illumina HiSeq 2500. To reduce PCR and sequencing biases, unique molecular identifiers were incorporated into the TCR beta cDNA libraries. Some 500,000 cDNA molecules were obtained per 1 to 10 million input T cells, so each molecule approximated one T cell. The patient libraries were prepared and sequenced with the same protocol used for the earlier healthy control dataset. Within a given batch, samples were prepared together, multiplexed and sequenced on the same HiSeq lane. The source study handled its data this way. Raw barcoded reads were processed with MIGEC, and single-read molecular identifier groups were discarded before consensus assembly and CDR3 extraction. Clonotype tables were post-analysed with VDJtools, and diversity was normalized by down-sampling all datasets to the smallest sample size. To correct batch-related cross-sample contamination, repertoire overlap clustering matched CDR3 amino acid sequences but not nucleotide sequences. Clones were called with MiXCR by TCRdb after fastp trimmed the public reads at Q25, and only in-frame beta chains were retained. Records with the same CDR3 protein are collapsed into one entry carrying the most frequent genes and DNA. TCRdb, not the authors, supplied the V and J calls. This sample comprises around 700,000 distinct CDR3 sequences, more than 50% of them detected only once. In total, the top ten clones hold 11% of the sample.

Notes on this clonotype: The antigen this receptor binds is unknown. No clone much larger than this one lies a single base away; base qualities are absent.

The TCR originated in a girl aged 2 to 9 with multiple sclerosis. The sequence links TRBV7-3 to TRBJ2-7; the D gene could be either TRBD1 or TRBD2, each agreeing at 5 bases. The sequenced sample was blood. The DNA is as follows: TGTGCCAGCAGCTTAAGTGGGGGTATGACTTACGAGCAGTACTTC. The resulting protein is CASSLSGGMTYEQYF. Supplemented by the reference TRBV7-3 and TRBJ2-7 proteins around the CDR3, the complete variable domain is GAGVSQTPSNKVTEKGKYVELRCDPISGHTALYWYRQSLGQGPEFLIYFQGTGAADDSGLPNDRFFAVRPEGSVSTLKIQRTERGDSAVYLCASSLSGGMTYEQYFGPGTRLTVT.